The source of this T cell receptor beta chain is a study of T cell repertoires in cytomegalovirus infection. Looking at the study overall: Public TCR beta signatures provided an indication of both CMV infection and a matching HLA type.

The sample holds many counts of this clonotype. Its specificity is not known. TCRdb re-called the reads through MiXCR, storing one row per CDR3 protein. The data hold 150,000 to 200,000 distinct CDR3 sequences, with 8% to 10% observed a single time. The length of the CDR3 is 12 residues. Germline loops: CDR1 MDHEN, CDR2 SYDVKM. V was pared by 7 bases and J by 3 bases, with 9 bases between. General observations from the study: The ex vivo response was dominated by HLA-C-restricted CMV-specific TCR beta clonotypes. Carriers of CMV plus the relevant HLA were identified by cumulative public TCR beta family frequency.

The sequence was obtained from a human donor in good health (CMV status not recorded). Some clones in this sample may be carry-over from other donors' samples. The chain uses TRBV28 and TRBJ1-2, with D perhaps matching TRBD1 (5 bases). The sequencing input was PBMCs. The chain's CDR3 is CASTRGDYGYTF. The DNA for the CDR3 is TGTGCCAGCACTAGGGGTGACTATGGCTACACCTTC.